A single sample gave rise to the 21 T cell receptor beta chains below, sequenced in a study of beta chain features in type 1 diabetes. The whole isolated RNA underwent reverse transcription, so sequencing captured expressed TCRB transcripts. Profiling relied on immunoSEQ multiplex PCR, and the TCRdb table lists in-frame clones only, not all of them. The repertoire holds 300,000 to 400,000 clones, with approximately 10% as singletons. Sequenced material: naive CD4+ T cells from blood. The receptors were sampled from a woman aged 30 to 39 in good health.

CDR3 sequence reads: CASSQVSDMNTEAFF. CDR3 bases: TGTGCCAGCAGCCAAGTTTCGGACATGAACACTGAAGCTTTCTTT. The chain recombines TRBV14 with TRBJ1-1; tentatively, D is TRBD1 (5 bases). Trimming took 1 base from V and 0 from J, leaving 9 bases between them. The germline gives CDR1 SGHDN, CDR2 FVKESK. There are 15 residues in the CDR3.

The CDR3 loop reads CASSTQGVKETQYF. The CDR3 nucleotides read TGTGCCAGCAGTACCCAGGGGGTAAAAGAGACCCAGTACTTC. The rearrangement uses TRBV28 and TRBJ2-5, with 7 bases aligning to TRBD1. This CDR3 has 14 amino acids. With V trimmed by 5 bases and J by 3 bases, 6 bases remained unmatched. Germline CDR1 is MDHEN and CDR2 is SYDVKM. Together with reference TRBV28 and TRBJ2-5, the CDR3 gives the full variable domain: DVKVTQSSRYLVKRTGEKVFLECVQDMDHENMFWYRQDPGLGLRLIYFSYDVKMKEKGDIPEGYSVSREKKERFSLILESASTNQTSMYLCASSTQGVKETQYFGPGTRLLVL.

Note on this clone: The sample carries other DNA sequences with the same CDR3. This chain uses TRBV7-2 with TRBJ2-5; D unresolved. Per the germline V gene, CDR1 is SGHTA and CDR2 is FQGNSA. The CDR3 has 13 amino acids. Trimming shortened V by 2 bases and J by 3 bases, and 7 bases separated the two germline ends. The CDR3 reads CASSLNREETQYF. The DNA of the CDR3 is TGTGCCAGCAGCTTAAACAGAGAAGAGACCCAGTACTTC. Supplemented by reference TRBV7-2 and TRBJ2-5, the full variable domain reads GAGVSQSPSNKVTEKGKDVELRCDPISGHTALYWYRQSLGQGLEFLIYFQGNSAPDKSGLPSDRFSAERTGGSVSTLTIQRTQQEDSAVYLCASSLNREETQYFGPGTRLLVL.

The chain uses TRBV14 and TRBJ2-2; D possibly corresponds to TRBD2 (6 bases). V was pared by 0 bases and J by 4 bases, with 12 bases between. CDR3 length equals 16 residues. The V gene's germline CDR1 is SGHDN and CDR2 FVKESK. For the CDR3, the DNA is TGTGCCAGCAGCCAAGATATGAGCGGGCTCACCGGGGAGCTGTTTTTT. It specifies CASSQDMSGLTGELFF.

This clone was observed a few times. The J gene is TRBJ2-7, the V gene TRBV9; 10 bases line up with TRBD2. Germline V CDR1 and CDR2: SGDLS, YYNGEE. The CDR3 consists of 14 residues. With 3 bases clipped from V and 3 bases from J, the junction kept 3 bases outside the gene matches. CDR3 residues: CASSASGSDYEQYF. The DNA of the CDR3 is TGTGCCAGCAGCGCTAGCGGGAGTGACTACGAGCAGTACTTC.

This clone was detected only a few times. The V call is TRBV18, the J call TRBJ2-7; no reliable D call. V was shortened by 5 bases and J by 3 bases, with 20 bases between the two germline ends. This CDR3 contains 16 residues. Germline V gene data show CDR1 as KGHSH and CDR2 as LQKENI. The CDR3 bases are TGTGCCAGCTCAGAGGCCTTCAGTCCTACCGTCTACGAGCAGTACTTC. It codes for CASSEAFSPTVYEQYF.

This clone was detected a few times. The V call is TRBV28, the J call TRBJ2-1, with 14 bases identical to TRBD2. Germline V gene data show CDR1 as MDHEN and CDR2 as SYDVKM. The CDR3 sequence is 16 residues long. The ends lost 3 bases at V and 5 bases at J; junction bases unmatched: 3. The CDR3 DNA reads TGTGCCAGCAGTTTCCCGGGACTAGCGGGAGACAATGAGCAGTTCTTC. Translated, it gives CASSFPGLAGDNEQFF.

CDR3 nucleotide sequence: TGTGCCAGCAGCGCGGGACTAGCGGATTACTACAATGAGCAGTTCTTC. This sequence encodes CASSAGLADYYNEQFF. The rearrangement links TRBV5-4 to TRBJ2-1, with TRBD2 matching 11 bases. CDR3 length: 16 amino acids. J gave up 3 bases and V 4 bases, and 6 bases lay outside the gene matches. Germline-derived CDR1 and CDR2 are SGHNT and YYREEE (reference sequence).

The CDR3 sequence: CASSLQGGSYEQYF. In nucleotides, the CDR3 is TGTGCCAGCAGCTTACAGGGAGGCTCCTACGAGCAGTACTTC. The V and J genes are TRBV7-9 and TRBJ2-7; tentatively, D is TRBD2 (6 bases). Germline V gene sequence: CDR1 SEHNR, CDR2 FQNEAQ (reference sequence). This CDR3 region has 14 residues. Trimming removed 2 bases from V and 0 bases from J, with 8 bases in between.

This clone was counted only a few times. This rearrangement joins TRBV7-9 to TRBJ2-3, with 10 bases fitting TRBD2. The V segment lost 1 base and the J segment 4 bases; nucleotides outside the gene matches: 5. The CDR3 totals 16 residues. Germline CDR1 reads SEHNR; CDR2 reads FQNEAQ (reference sequence). DNA for the CDR3: TGTGCCAGCAGCTTAGGAGCGGGAGGGCCCGCAGATACGCAGTATTTT. Its protein is CASSLGAGGPADTQYF.

The table lists this clone with a few counts. At one boundary the junction diverges from the germline segment, which might be a read error. The rearrangement uses TRBV4-1 and TRBJ2-1; 7 bases align to TRBD2. This CDR3 contains 14 residues. The germline V gene has CDR1 MGHRA and CDR2 YSYEKL. The chain's CDR3 is CASRQATSFYEQFF. The CDR3 nucleotides are TGCGCCAGCAGGCAAGCGACTAGCTTTTACGAGCAGTTCTTC.

The chain uses TRBV11-2 and TRBJ2-7, with a possible D match to TRBD2 (5 bases). Deletions cut 4 bases from V and 6 bases from J, with 7 bases between. Germline V gene data show CDR1 as SGHAT and CDR2 as FQNNGV. CDR3 size: 11 residues. CDR3 DNA: TGTGCCAGCAGCTCCCGGGGCGAGCAGTACTTC. It is translated as CASSSRGEQYF.

This chain links TRBV7-2 with TRBJ2-1; D unresolved. The CDR3 totals 11 residues. Germline CDR1 SGHTA, CDR2 FQGNSA. V gave up 0 bases and J gave up 12 bases, with 6 bases separating them. CDR3 protein: CASSLARLQFF. DNA of the CDR3: TGTGCCAGCAGCTTAGCCCGTTTGCAGTTCTTC.

This clone has only a few counts. This chain joins TRBV6-5 and TRBJ2-4; 8 bases map to TRBD1. V shed 2 bases and J 3 bases; nucleotides not matched to a gene: 0. This CDR3 contains 14 residues. CDR1 MNHEY and CDR2 SVGAGI come from the germline V gene. The CDR3 DNA reads TGTGCCAGCAGTTACGACAGGGGCAAAAACATTCAGTACTTC. Its protein is CASSYDRGKNIQYF.

This rearrangement joins TRBV28 to TRBJ2-7; 9 bases align to TRBD1. Looked up from germline, CDR1 is MDHEN and CDR2 is SYDVKM. Losses at the gene ends were 5 bases for V and 5 bases for J; bases not matched to a gene: 10. This CDR3 has 15 amino acids. CDR3 sequence: CASSNPGQGINEQYF. The CDR3, as DNA: TGTGCCAGCAGTAATCCGGGACAGGGAATAAACGAGCAGTACTTC.

The chain couples TRBV6-5 to TRBJ1-4; D not resolved. V lost 5 bases and J 3 bases, leaving 10 bases between the germline ends. This CDR3 spans 14 amino acids. Germline CDR1 is MNHEY and CDR2 is SVGAGI. CDR3 in DNA: TGTGCCAGCAGTACTAGCGGGGCTAATGAAAAACTGTTTTTT. This encodes CASSTSGANEKLFF.

The chain combines TRBV7-2 with TRBJ2-5; 12 bases line up with TRBD2. Germline V gene data show CDR1 as SGHTA and CDR2 as FQGNSA. Unmatched junction bases numbered 6, after V lost 3 bases and J lost 4 bases. The CDR3 has 16 residues. The CDR3 DNA sequence: TGTGCCAGCAGCTTTGAACTAGCGGGAGGTGGAGAGACCCAGTACTTC. Encoded protein: CASSFELAGGGETQYF.

The chain carries TRBV11-1 and TRBJ2-7, with 10 bases matching TRBD2. The V gene end was trimmed by 5 bases and the J gene end by 1 base; junction bases not matched to a gene: 5. The CDR3 is 15 amino acids. Germline assignment: CDR1 SGHAT and CDR2 FQDESV (reference sequence). DNA of the CDR3: TGTGCCAGCAGCCCGGAGACTAGCGGGTCCTACGAGCAGTACTTC. Translating gives CASSPETSGSYEQYF.

The V gene is TRBV11-1, the J gene TRBJ2-5, with D tentatively TRBD2 (6 bases). Germline V CDR1 and CDR2: SGHAT, FQDESV (reference sequence). The CDR3 contains 16 residues. V lost 5 bases and J lost 5, with 21 bases in between. CDR3 region: CASSLRGSTKGETQYF. The CDR3 region has the DNA TGTGCCAGCAGCCTTCGGGGGTCGACTAAGGGGGAGACCCAGTACTTC. Combining the CDR3 with reference TRBV11-1 and TRBJ2-5 gives the whole variable domain EAEVAQSPRYKITEKSQAVAFWCDPISGHATLYWYRQILGQGPELLVQFQDESVVDDSQLPKDRFSAERLKGVDSTLKIQPAELGDSAMYLCASSLRGSTKGETQYFGPGTRLLVL.

This clone was recorded a few times. The V call is TRBV29-1, the J call TRBJ2-1, with 7 bases lining up with TRBD1. Trimming took 4 bases from V and 7 from J; bases not matched to a gene: 7. Per germline, CDR1 SQVTM and CDR2 ANQGSEA. The CDR3 runs to 13 residues. In DNA, the CDR3 is TGCAGCGTTGTCAGGGGGAGAGCAAATGAGCAGTTCTTC. It encodes CSVVRGRANEQFF.

V usage is TRBV30 and J usage is TRBJ1-4; the D gene is possibly TRBD1 (6 bases). V was trimmed by 7 bases and J by 4 bases, leaving 16 bases between them. The CDR3 covers 14 residues. Germline CDR1 reads GTSNPN; CDR2 reads SVGIG (reference sequence). The CDR3 DNA reads TGTGCCTTAAACAGGGAACGAATTAATGAAAAACTGTTTTTT. It encodes CALNRERINEKLFF.